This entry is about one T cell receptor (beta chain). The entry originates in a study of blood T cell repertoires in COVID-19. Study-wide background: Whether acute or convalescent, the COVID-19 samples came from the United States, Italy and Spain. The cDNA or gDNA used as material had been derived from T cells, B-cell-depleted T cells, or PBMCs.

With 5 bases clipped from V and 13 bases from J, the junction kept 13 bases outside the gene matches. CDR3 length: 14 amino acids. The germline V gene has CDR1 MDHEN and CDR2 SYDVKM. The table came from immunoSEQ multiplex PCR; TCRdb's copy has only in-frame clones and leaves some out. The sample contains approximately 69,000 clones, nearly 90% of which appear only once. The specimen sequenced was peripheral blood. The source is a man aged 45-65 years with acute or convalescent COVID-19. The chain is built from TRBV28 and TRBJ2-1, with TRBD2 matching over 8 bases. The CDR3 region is CASSTQGLVLVQFF. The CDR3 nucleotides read TGTGCCAGCAGTACCCAGGGACTAGTCCTCGTACAGTTCTTC.